The T cell receptor beta chain under discussion was sequenced for a study of T cells in Graves' hyperthyroidism and ophthalmopathy. Study-wide findings and caveats: Most expanded thyroid clonotypes above 0.001 also appeared in blood. Median prediction lead before ophthalmopathy onset was 6 to 8 months with the model. Ophthalmopathy cases were set apart from stable hyperthyroidism by a 13 V-J model.

RNA transcripts gave rise to amplified TCR beta CDR3 regions. Primed by the HTBI set, a first-round RT-PCR was run on the TCR CDR3. TCRdb recomputed calls from the multiplex PCR reads with MiXCR, one row per CDR3 protein. The table shows about 280,000 distinct CDR3 sequences, with about 25% occurring only once. Newly diagnosed patients aged 18 to 65 had hyperthyroidism of under 2 months' duration. Details on this clonotype: Its antigen is as yet unknown.

The CDR3 covers 16 residues. Trimming took 0 bases from V and 3 from J, leaving 14 bases between them. Germline V gene lookup returns CDR1 LGHNA and CDR2 YSLEER. The chain links TRBV4-3 to TRBJ1-2, with a possible D match to TRBD1 (5 bases). The receptor was derived from a middle-aged man with Graves' hyperthyroidism that later progressed to Graves' ophthalmopathy. Input material: blood. The CDR3 DNA is TGCGCCAGCAGCCAAGATTTGTCAGAGGGGCACTATGGCTACACCTTC. Its translation is CASSQDLSEGHYGYTF.